This T cell receptor (beta chain) was sequenced in a study of blood T cell repertoires in COVID-19. About the study: Sites in the United States, Italy and Spain provided acute and convalescent COVID-19 samples. T cells, B-cell-depleted T cells, or PBMCs provided the cDNA or gDNA that served as material.

In the authors' workflow: Estimates of nucleated cell counts were drawn from the amplification of reference gene primers. Assay used: immunoSEQ multiplex PCR; TCRdb lists only in-frame clones, some missing. The D gene and trimming were derived from the DNA, and the V and J assignments and clone size from that table. In the table there are approximately 30,000 clones, around 88% of which are singletons. V lost 1 base to trimming and J lost 4 bases, with 7 bases between them. CDR1 and CDR2 from the germline V gene are PRHDT and FYEKMQ (reference sequence). The CDR3 extends over 13 amino acids. Specimen: peripheral blood. V usage is TRBV13 and J usage is TRBJ1-2; D perhaps matches TRBD1 (5 bases). This clonotype was obtained from a human donor in a cohort sampled during active COVID-19. The CDR3 DNA follows: TGTGCCAGCAGCTTAGCGGGGGTCTATGGCTACACCTTC. It yields the protein CASSLAGVYGYTF.